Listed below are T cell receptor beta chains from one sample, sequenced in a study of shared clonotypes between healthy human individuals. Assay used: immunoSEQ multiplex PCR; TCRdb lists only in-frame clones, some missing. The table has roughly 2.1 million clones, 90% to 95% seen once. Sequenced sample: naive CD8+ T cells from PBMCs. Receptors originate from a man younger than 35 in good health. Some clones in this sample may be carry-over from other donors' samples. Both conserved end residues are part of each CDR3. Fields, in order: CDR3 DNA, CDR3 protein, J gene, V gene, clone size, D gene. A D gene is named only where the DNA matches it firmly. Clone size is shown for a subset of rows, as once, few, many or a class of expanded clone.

CDR3nt: TGTGCCAGCTCACCACCGTCACAGGAGAGCACAGATACGCAGTATTTT; CDR3aa: CASSPPSQESTDTQYF; j_gene: TRBJ2-3; v_gene: TRBV18; abundance: NA; d_gene: NA
CDR3nt: TGCGCCAGCAGCCAAGATATCAGGTGGGAAATCACCTACGAGCAGTACTTC; CDR3aa: CASSQDIRWEITYEQYF; j_gene: TRBJ2-7; v_gene: TRBV4-3; abundance: NA; d_gene: NA
CDR3nt: TGTGCCAGCACCCTAGGGTCCGGCAATGAGCAGTTCTTC; CDR3aa: CASTLGSGNEQFF; j_gene: TRBJ2-1; v_gene: TRBV7-3; abundance: NA; d_gene: NA
CDR3nt: TGTGCCAGCAGTCCTGGCAGCTACGAGCAGTACTTC; CDR3aa: CASSPGSYEQYF; j_gene: TRBJ2-7; v_gene: TRBV28; abundance: NA; d_gene: NA
CDR3nt: TGTGCCAGCAGTCCTAGAAGCTCCTACAATGAGCAGTTCTTC; CDR3aa: CASSPRSSYNEQFF; j_gene: TRBJ2-1; v_gene: TRBV28; abundance: NA; d_gene: NA
CDR3nt: TGTGCCAGCACCCCATGGGCCGCCTCACAGGGGGCATATGGGAACACTGAAGCTTTCTTT; CDR3aa: CASTPWAASQGAYGNTEAFF; j_gene: TRBJ1-1; v_gene: TRBV27; abundance: once; d_gene: TRBD1
CDR3nt: TGTGCCAGCAGCTTAGCACTTTCCAATGAGCAGTTCTTC; CDR3aa: CASSLALSNEQFF; j_gene: TRBJ2-1; v_gene: TRBV7-6; abundance: NA; d_gene: NA
CDR3nt: TGTGCCAGCAGCGCGTCCGGGACAGCAATTGAGAACACAGATACGCAGTATTTT; CDR3aa: CASSASGTAIENTDTQYF; j_gene: TRBJ2-3; v_gene: TRBV9; abundance: NA; d_gene: TRBD1
CDR3nt: TGTGCCAGCGTTGTTTCCGGGAACAATGAGCAGTTCTTC; CDR3aa: CASVVSGNNEQFF; j_gene: TRBJ2-1; v_gene: TRBV6-6; abundance: NA; d_gene: NA
CDR3nt: TGTGCCAGCAGCCGAGGGGGCTACTCCTACGAGCAGTACTTC; CDR3aa: CASSRGGYSYEQYF; j_gene: TRBJ2-7; v_gene: TRBV7-6; abundance: NA; d_gene: TRBD1
CDR3nt: TGTGCTAGTGGTTCCCGACCCCGTGGGGGCTACACCTTC; CDR3aa: CASGSRPRGGYTF; j_gene: TRBJ1-2; v_gene: TRBV12-5; abundance: once; d_gene: NA
CDR3nt: TGTGCTAGTGGTTTGGATACAGGGAACACCGGGGAGCTGTTTTTT; CDR3aa: CASGLDTGNTGELFF; j_gene: TRBJ2-2; v_gene: TRBV12-5; abundance: NA; d_gene: NA
CDR3nt: TGTGCCAGCAGTTACGTCGGGGCAGGCAATCAGCCCCAGCATTTT; CDR3aa: CASSYVGAGNQPQHF; j_gene: TRBJ1-5; v_gene: TRBV6-6; abundance: once; d_gene: NA
CDR3nt: TGTGCCAGCAGTGGGGATGGGGAGGAGCCTTACGAGCAGTACTTC; CDR3aa: CASSGDGEEPYEQYF; j_gene: TRBJ2-7; v_gene: TRBV2; abundance: NA; d_gene: NA
CDR3nt: TGTGCCAGCAGCTTGGGGATCTTTTACGGAAACACCATATATTTT; CDR3aa: CASSLGIFYGNTIYF; j_gene: TRBJ1-3; v_gene: TRBV5-6; abundance: NA; d_gene: NA
CDR3nt: TGTGCCAGCAGCTTTGGGGGGGAGAACACTGAAGCTTTCTTT; CDR3aa: CASSFGGENTEAFF; j_gene: TRBJ1-1; v_gene: TRBV7-8; abundance: NA; d_gene: NA
CDR3nt: TGTGCCAGCAGTTCTAGGACTAGTGGAAGCTCCTACAATGAGCAGTTCTTC; CDR3aa: CASSSRTSGSSYNEQFF; j_gene: TRBJ2-1; v_gene: TRBV7-3; abundance: NA; d_gene: TRBD2
CDR3nt: TGTGCCAGCAGTGAATACGCGACAGGGGGCGCTTATGGCTACACCTTC; CDR3aa: CASSEYATGGAYGYTF; j_gene: TRBJ1-2; v_gene: TRBV6-1; abundance: NA; d_gene: TRBD1
CDR3nt: TGTGCCATCAGTGAGGTAGGAGACTTGAACACTGAAGCTTTCTTT; CDR3aa: CAISEVGDLNTEAFF; j_gene: TRBJ1-1; v_gene: TRBV10-3; abundance: NA; d_gene: NA
CDR3nt: TGTGCCAGCAGCTATCGAGGGGTCCCCTCTGGAAACACCATATATTTT; CDR3aa: CASSYRGVPSGNTIYF; j_gene: TRBJ1-3; v_gene: TRBV13; abundance: once; d_gene: NA
CDR3nt: TGTGCCAGCAGTGCGACTAGCGGCCGGAGGTACGAGCAGTACTTC; CDR3aa: CASSATSGRRYEQYF; j_gene: TRBJ2-7; v_gene: TRBV27; abundance: NA; d_gene: TRBD2
CDR3nt: TGTGCCAGCAGCCGACAGGGGATCGACGAGCAGTACTTC; CDR3aa: CASSRQGIDEQYF; j_gene: TRBJ2-7; v_gene: TRBV11-3; abundance: NA; d_gene: TRBD1
CDR3nt: TGTGCCAGCAAACGGGACAGGTCTTTAGATGGCTACACCTTC; CDR3aa: CASKRDRSLDGYTF; j_gene: TRBJ1-2; v_gene: TRBV27; abundance: NA; d_gene: TRBD1
CDR3nt: TGTGCCAGCAGTCCCCCCCGGGACAACTCCTACGAGCAGTACTTC; CDR3aa: CASSPPRDNSYEQYF; j_gene: TRBJ2-7; v_gene: TRBV28; abundance: few; d_gene: NA
CDR3nt: TGTGCCAGCAGTTTGTGGGTGAACACTGAAGCTTTCTTT; CDR3aa: CASSLWVNTEAFF; j_gene: TRBJ1-1; v_gene: TRBV28; abundance: NA; d_gene: NA
CDR3nt: TGTGCCATCAGTGAGTCGGGACCGGACATCTCCTACAATGAGCAGTTCTTC; CDR3aa: CAISESGPDISYNEQFF; j_gene: TRBJ2-1; v_gene: TRBV10-3; abundance: NA; d_gene: NA
CDR3nt: TGTGCCAGCAGCCAAGATCTCGGGGGTAGAGCTGAAGCTTTCTTT; CDR3aa: CASSQDLGGRAEAFF; j_gene: TRBJ1-1; v_gene: TRBV4-2; abundance: NA; d_gene: NA
CDR3nt: TGTGCCAGCAGTGGGCAGCTAAACACTGAAGCTTTCTTT; CDR3aa: CASSGQLNTEAFF; j_gene: TRBJ1-1; v_gene: TRBV27; abundance: NA; d_gene: NA
CDR3nt: TGCGCCAGCAGCCAAGGGGAGTATGGCGGCTATGAGCAGTTCTTC; CDR3aa: CASSQGEYGGYEQFF; j_gene: TRBJ2-1; v_gene: TRBV4-1; abundance: NA; d_gene: NA
CDR3nt: TGTGCCAGTAGTCCCCGGACTAGCGGGAGTCCGGTTCAAGACACCGGGGAGCTGTTTTTT; CDR3aa: CASSPRTSGSPVQDTGELFF; j_gene: TRBJ2-2; v_gene: TRBV19; abundance: once; d_gene: TRBD2
CDR3nt: TGCAGCGTTGGGACAGGGTGGAACGAGCAGTACTTC; CDR3aa: CSVGTGWNEQYF; j_gene: TRBJ2-7; v_gene: TRBV29-1; abundance: NA; d_gene: TRBD1
CDR3nt: TGCAGCGGCGGCAACAGCGGCTACACCTTC; CDR3aa: CSGGNSGYTF; j_gene: TRBJ1-2; v_gene: TRBV29-1; abundance: few; d_gene: NA
CDR3nt: TGTGCCAGCAGCCGAAAGTGGGACGGCACTGAAGCTTTCTTT; CDR3aa: CASSRKWDGTEAFF; j_gene: TRBJ1-1; v_gene: TRBV7-9; abundance: few; d_gene: NA
CDR3nt: TGTGCCACCAGCAGAGCTACAGCGAACACCGGGGAGCTGTTTTTT; CDR3aa: CATSRATANTGELFF; j_gene: TRBJ2-2; v_gene: TRBV15; abundance: NA; d_gene: NA
CDR3nt: TGTGCCAGTAGTATAGGGATAGTGGCGCAGTTCTTC; CDR3aa: CASSIGIVAQFF; j_gene: TRBJ2-1; v_gene: TRBV19; abundance: NA; d_gene: NA
CDR3nt: TGCGCCAGCAGCCAAAGGGAGACTGCAACCTACGAGCAGTACTTC; CDR3aa: CASSQRETATYEQYF; j_gene: TRBJ2-7; v_gene: TRBV4-1; abundance: once; d_gene: NA
CDR3nt: TGTGCCAGCAGCCACGGACGGGGAGGGCCGGGGTCCTACAATGAGCAGTTCTTC; CDR3aa: CASSHGRGGPGSYNEQFF; j_gene: TRBJ2-1; v_gene: TRBV11-2; abundance: NA; d_gene: TRBD2
CDR3nt: TGTGCCTGGAGTGAACAGCTCTACGAGCAGTACTTC; CDR3aa: CAWSEQLYEQYF; j_gene: TRBJ2-7; v_gene: TRBV30; abundance: once; d_gene: NA
CDR3nt: TGTGCCAGTAGTATTGGACGGGCCTTTTACGAGCAGTACTTC; CDR3aa: CASSIGRAFYEQYF; j_gene: TRBJ2-7; v_gene: TRBV19; abundance: NA; d_gene: NA
CDR3nt: TGTGCCAGCAGTCCAGGGACAGGGACCGGGGCCAACGTCCTGACTTTC; CDR3aa: CASSPGTGTGANVLTF; j_gene: TRBJ2-6; v_gene: TRBV27; abundance: NA; d_gene: TRBD1
CDR3nt: TGCGCCAGCAGCCGCAAGACTAGCGGGAGGGCCTACGAGCAGTACTTC; CDR3aa: CASSRKTSGRAYEQYF; j_gene: TRBJ2-7; v_gene: TRBV11-2; abundance: once; d_gene: TRBD2
CDR3nt: TGTGCCAGCAGTTTATCCAAAGATACGCAGTATTTT; CDR3aa: CASSLSKDTQYF; j_gene: TRBJ2-3; v_gene: TRBV27; abundance: NA; d_gene: NA
CDR3nt: TGTGCCAGCAGCCCTTTGTTGGGAGAGAACACTGAAGCTTTCTTT; CDR3aa: CASSPLLGENTEAFF; j_gene: TRBJ1-1; v_gene: TRBV7-9; abundance: once; d_gene: NA
CDR3nt: TGTGCCAGCAGCCAAGCAGGGGGATTCGATGGCTACACCTTC; CDR3aa: CASSQAGGFDGYTF; j_gene: TRBJ1-2; v_gene: TRBV7-3; abundance: NA; d_gene: TRBD1
CDR3nt: TGTGCCAGCTTCGATCCTAGCGGCCCCTACGAGCAGTACTTC; CDR3aa: CASFDPSGPYEQYF; j_gene: TRBJ2-7; v_gene: TRBV6-5; abundance: NA; d_gene: TRBD2
CDR3nt: TGTGCCAGCAGCCTAGGGGGTGAAGCTTTCTTT; CDR3aa: CASSLGGEAFF; j_gene: TRBJ1-1; v_gene: TRBV7-9; abundance: once; d_gene: NA
CDR3nt: TGCGCCAGCAGCTTGGGAGGACAGGGGCGCTACGAGCAGTACTTC; CDR3aa: CASSLGGQGRYEQYF; j_gene: TRBJ2-7; v_gene: TRBV5-1; abundance: NA; d_gene: TRBD1
CDR3nt: TGTGCCAGCAGTTTAGTGGGGCTAGCGGGAAACAATGAGCAGTTCTTC; CDR3aa: CASSLVGLAGNNEQFF; j_gene: TRBJ2-1; v_gene: TRBV27; abundance: NA; d_gene: TRBD2
CDR3nt: TGTGCCATCAGTGAGTCGCAGGGCAATTTCCGGGAGCTGTTTTTT; CDR3aa: CAISESQGNFRELFF; j_gene: TRBJ2-2; v_gene: TRBV10-3; abundance: NA; d_gene: NA
CDR3nt: TGTGCCAGTAGCCTGACAGATGCCTACGAGCAGTACTTC; CDR3aa: CASSLTDAYEQYF; j_gene: TRBJ2-7; v_gene: TRBV19; abundance: NA; d_gene: NA